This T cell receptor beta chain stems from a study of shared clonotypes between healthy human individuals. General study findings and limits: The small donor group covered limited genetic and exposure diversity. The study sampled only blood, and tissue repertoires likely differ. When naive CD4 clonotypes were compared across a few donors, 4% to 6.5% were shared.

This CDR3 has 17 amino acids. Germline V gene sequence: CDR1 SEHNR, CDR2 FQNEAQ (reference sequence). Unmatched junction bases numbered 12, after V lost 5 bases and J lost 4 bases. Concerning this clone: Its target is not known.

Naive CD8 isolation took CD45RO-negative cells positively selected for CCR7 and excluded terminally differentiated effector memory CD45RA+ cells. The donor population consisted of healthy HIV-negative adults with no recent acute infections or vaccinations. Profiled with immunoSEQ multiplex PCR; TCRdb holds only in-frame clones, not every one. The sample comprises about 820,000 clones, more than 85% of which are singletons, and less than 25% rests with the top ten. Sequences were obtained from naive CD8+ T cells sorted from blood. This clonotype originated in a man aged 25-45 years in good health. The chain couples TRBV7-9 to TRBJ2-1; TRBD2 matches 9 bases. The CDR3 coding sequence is TGTGCCAGCAGCCCCCCTGAGACTAGCGGCTTATACAATGAGCAGTTCTTC. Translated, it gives CASSPPETSGLYNEQFF.